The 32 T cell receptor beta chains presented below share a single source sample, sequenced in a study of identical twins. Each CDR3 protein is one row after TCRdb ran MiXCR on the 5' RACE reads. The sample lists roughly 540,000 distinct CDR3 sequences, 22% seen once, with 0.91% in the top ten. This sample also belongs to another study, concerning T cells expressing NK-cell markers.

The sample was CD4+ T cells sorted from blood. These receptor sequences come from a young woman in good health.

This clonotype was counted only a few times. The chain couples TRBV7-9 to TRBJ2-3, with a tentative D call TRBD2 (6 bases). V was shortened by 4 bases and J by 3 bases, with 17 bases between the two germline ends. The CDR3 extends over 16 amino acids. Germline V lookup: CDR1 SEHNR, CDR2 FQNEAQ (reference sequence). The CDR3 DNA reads TGTGCCAGCAGCTCTCCCGGGCGCGGGGTGACAGATACGCAGTATTTT. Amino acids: CASSSPGRGVTDTQYF.

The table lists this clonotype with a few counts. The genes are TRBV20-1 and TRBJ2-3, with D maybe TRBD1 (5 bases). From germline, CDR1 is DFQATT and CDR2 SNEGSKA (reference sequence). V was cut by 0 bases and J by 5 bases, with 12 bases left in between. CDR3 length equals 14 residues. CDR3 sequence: CSAREGQRGDTQYF. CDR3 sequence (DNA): TGCAGTGCTAGAGAGGGGCAGCGAGGAGATACGCAGTATTTT.

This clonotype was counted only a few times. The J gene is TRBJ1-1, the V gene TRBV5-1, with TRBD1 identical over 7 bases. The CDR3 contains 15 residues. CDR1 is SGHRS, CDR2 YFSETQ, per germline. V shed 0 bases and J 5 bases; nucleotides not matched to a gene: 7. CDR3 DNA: TGCGCCAGCAGCTTGGCCTCGGCAGGGGGGACTGAAGCTTTCTTT. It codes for CASSLASAGGTEAFF.

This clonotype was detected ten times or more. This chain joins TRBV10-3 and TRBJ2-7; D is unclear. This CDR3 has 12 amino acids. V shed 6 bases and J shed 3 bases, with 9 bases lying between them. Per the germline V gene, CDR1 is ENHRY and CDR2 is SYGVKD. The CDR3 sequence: CAIRVSVYEQYF. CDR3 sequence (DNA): TGTGCCATCAGGGTTTCCGTCTACGAGCAGTACTTC.

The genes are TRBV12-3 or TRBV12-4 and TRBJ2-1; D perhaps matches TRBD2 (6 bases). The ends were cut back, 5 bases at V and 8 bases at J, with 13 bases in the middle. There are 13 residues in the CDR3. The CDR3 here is CASSQVPGDEQFF. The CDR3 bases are TGTGCCAGCAGTCAGGTTCCGGGGGATGAGCAGTTCTTC.

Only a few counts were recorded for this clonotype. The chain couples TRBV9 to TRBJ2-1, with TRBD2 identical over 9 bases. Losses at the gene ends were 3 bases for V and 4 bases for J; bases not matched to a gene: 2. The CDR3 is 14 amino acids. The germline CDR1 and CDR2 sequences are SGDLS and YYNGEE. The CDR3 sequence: CASSETSGYNEQFF. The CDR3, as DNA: TGTGCCAGCAGCGAGACTAGCGGATACAATGAGCAGTTCTTC. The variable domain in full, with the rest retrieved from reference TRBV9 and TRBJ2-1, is DSGVTQTPKHLITATGQRVTLRCSPRSGDLSVYWYQQSLDQGLQFLIQYYNGEERAKGNILERFSAQQFPDLHSELNLSSLELGDSALYFCASSETSGYNEQFFGPGTRLTVL.

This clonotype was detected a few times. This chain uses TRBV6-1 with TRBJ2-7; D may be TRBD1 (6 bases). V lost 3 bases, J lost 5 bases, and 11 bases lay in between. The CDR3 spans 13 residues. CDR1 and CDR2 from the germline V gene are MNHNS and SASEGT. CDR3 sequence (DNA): TGTGCCAGCAGTGACAAGGGGGTCGACGAGCAGTACTTC. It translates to CASSDKGVDEQYF.

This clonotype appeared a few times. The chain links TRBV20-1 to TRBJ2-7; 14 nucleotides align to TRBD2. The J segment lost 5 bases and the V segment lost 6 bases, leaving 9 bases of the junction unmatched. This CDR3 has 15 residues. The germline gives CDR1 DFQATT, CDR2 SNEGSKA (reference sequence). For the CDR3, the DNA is TGCAGTGCCCGACTAGCGGGAGGGCCGATCAACGAGCAGTACTTC. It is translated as CSARLAGGPINEQYF.

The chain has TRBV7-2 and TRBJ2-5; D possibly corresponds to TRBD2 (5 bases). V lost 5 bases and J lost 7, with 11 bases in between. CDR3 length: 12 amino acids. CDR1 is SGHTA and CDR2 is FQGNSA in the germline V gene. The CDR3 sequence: CASSTHAGTQYF. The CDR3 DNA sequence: TGTGCCAGCAGCACACACGCGGGGACCCAGTACTTC.

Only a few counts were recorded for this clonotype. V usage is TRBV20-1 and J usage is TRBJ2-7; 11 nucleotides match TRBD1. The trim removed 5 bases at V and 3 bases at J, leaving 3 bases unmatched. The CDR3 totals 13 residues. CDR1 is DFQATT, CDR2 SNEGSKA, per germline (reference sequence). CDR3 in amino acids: CSAPGQGDYEQYF. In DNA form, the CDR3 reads TGCAGTGCTCCGGGACAGGGGGACTACGAGCAGTACTTC.

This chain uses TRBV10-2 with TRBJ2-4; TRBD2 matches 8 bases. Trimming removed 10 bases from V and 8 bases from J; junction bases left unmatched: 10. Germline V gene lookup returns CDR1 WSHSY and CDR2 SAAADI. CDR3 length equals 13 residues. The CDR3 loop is CAMSGGRVDIQYF. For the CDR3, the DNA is TGCGCCATGTCGGGGGGGCGGGTGGACATTCAGTACTTC.

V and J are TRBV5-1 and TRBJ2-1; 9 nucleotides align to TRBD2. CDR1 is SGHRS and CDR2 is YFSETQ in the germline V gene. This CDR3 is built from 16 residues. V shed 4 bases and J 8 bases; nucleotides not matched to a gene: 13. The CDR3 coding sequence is TGCGCCAGCAGCCCTCAGGGGCGGGGGGGCGTCGATGAGCAGTTCTTC. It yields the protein CASSPQGRGGVDEQFF.

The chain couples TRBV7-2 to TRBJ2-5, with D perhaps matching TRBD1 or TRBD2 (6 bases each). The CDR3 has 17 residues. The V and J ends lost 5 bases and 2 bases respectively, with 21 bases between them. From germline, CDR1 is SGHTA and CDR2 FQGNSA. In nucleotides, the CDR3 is TGTGCCAGCAGCACCCACGGGGGCAGGGAGATTCAAGAGACCCAGTACTTC. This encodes CASSTHGGREIQETQYF.

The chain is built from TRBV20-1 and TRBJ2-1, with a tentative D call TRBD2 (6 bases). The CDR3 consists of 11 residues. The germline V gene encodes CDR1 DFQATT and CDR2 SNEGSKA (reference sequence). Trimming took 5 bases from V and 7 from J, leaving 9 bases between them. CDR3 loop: CSAGLINEQFF. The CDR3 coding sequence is TGCAGTGCTGGACTAATAAATGAGCAGTTCTTC.

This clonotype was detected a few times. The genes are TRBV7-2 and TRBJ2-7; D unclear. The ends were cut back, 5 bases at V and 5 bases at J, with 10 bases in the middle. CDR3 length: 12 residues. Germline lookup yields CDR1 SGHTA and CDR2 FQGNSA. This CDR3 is CASSPDPHEQYF. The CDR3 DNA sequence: TGTGCCAGCAGCCCAGACCCCCACGAGCAGTACTTC. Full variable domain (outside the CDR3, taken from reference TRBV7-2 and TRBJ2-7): GAGVSQSPSNKVTEKGKDVELRCDPISGHTALYWYRQSLGQGLEFLIYFQGNSAPDKSGLPSDRFSAERTGGSVSTLTIQRTQQEDSAVYLCASSPDPHEQYFGPGTRLTVT.

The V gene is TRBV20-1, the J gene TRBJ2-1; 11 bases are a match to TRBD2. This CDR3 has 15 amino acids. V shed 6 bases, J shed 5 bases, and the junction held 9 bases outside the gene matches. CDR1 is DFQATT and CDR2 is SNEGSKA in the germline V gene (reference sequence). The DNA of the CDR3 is TGCAGTGCCACAGTGGGACTAGCGGCCGACAATGAGCAGTTCTTC. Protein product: CSATVGLAADNEQFF.

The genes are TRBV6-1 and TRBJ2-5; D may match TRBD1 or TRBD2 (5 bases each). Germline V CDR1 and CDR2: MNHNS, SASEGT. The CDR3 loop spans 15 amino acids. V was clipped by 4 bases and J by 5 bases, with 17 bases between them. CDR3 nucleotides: TGTGCCAGCAGTGCCGGGACCCTTAAAGTGGAGACCCAGTACTTC. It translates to CASSAGTLKVETQYF.

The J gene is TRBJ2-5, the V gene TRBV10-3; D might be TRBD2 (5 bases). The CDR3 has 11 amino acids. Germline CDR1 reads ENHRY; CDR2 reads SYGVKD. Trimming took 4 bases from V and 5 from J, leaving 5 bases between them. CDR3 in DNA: TGTGCCATCAGTGCGGGGGAGACCCAGTACTTC. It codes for CAISAGETQYF.

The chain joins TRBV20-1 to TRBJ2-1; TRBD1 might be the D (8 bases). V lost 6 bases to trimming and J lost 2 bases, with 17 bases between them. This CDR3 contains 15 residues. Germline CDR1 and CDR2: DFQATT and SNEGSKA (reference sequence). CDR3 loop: CSALTGEGTYNEQFF. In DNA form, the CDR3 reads TGCAGTGCCCTGACAGGGGAGGGAACCTACAATGAGCAGTTCTTC.

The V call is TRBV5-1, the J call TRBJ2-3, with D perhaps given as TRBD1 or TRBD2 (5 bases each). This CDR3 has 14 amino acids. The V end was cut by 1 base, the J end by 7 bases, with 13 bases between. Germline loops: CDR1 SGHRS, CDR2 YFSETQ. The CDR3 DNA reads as TGCGCCAGCAGCTTGCGGGATAAGGGGAATACGCAGTATTTT. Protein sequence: CASSLRDKGNTQYF.

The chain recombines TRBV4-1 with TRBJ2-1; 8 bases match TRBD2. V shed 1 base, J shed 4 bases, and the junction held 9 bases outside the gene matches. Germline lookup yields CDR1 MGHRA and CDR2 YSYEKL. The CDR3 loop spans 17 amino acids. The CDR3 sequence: CASSQGSSGGGYNEQFF. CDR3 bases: TGCGCCAGCAGCCAAGGATCGTCGGGCGGGGGGTACAATGAGCAGTTCTTC.

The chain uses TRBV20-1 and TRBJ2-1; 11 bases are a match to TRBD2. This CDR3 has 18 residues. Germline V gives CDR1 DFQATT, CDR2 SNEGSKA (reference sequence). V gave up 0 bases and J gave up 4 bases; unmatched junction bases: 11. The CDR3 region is CSARDRVSPSGGYNEQFF. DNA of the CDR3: TGCAGTGCTAGAGATCGGGTTTCCCCTAGCGGGGGGTACAATGAGCAGTTCTTC.

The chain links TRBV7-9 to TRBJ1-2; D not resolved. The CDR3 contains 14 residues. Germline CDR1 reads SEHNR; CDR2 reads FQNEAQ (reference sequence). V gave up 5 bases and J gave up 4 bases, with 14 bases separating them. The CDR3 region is CASSLESLTYGYTF. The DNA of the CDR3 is TGTGCCAGCAGCCTGGAATCCTTGACCTATGGCTACACCTTC.

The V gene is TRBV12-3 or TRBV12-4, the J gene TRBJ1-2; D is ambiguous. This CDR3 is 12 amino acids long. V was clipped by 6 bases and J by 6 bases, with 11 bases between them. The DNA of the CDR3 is TGTGCCAGCAGCAAAGGAAGTGATGGCTACACCTTC. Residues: CASSKGSDGYTF.

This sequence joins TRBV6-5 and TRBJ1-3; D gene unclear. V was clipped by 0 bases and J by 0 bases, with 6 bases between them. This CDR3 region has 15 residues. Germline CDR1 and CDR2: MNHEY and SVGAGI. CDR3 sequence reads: CASSYSFSSGNTIYF. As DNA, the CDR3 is TGTGCCAGCAGTTACTCATTCAGCTCTGGAAACACCATATATTTT.

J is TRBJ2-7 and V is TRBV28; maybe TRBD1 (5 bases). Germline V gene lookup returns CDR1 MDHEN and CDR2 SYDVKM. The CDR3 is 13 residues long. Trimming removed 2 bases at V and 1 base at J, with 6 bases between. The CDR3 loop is CASSLRTSYEQYF. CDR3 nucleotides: TGTGCCAGCAGTTTACGGACATCCTACGAGCAGTACTTC.

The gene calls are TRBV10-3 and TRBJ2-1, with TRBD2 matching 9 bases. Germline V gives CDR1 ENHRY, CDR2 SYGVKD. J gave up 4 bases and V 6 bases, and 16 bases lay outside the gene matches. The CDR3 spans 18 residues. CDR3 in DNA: TGTGCCATCAGCCTCCCGGGAGGCGCGGGAGGGTCGTACAATGAGCAGTTCTTC. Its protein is CAISLPGGAGGSYNEQFF.

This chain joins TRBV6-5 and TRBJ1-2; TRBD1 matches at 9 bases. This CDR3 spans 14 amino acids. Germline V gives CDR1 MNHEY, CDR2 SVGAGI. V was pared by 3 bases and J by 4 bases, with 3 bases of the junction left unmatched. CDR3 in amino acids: CASSYMGQGYGYTF. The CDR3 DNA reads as TGTGCCAGCAGTTATATGGGACAGGGCTATGGCTACACCTTC.

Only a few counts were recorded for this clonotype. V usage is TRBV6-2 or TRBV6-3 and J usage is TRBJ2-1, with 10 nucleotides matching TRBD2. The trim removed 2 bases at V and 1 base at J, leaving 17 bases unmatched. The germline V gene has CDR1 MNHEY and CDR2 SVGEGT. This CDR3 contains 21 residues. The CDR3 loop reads CASSYTRGSGRAAGSYNEQFF. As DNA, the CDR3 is TGTGCCAGCAGTTACACCCGGGGGAGCGGGAGGGCCGCAGGGTCCTACAATGAGCAGTTCTTC.

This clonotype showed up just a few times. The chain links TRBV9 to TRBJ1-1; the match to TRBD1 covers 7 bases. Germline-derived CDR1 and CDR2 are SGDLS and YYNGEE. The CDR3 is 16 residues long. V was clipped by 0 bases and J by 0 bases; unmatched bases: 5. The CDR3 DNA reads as TGTGCCAGCAGCGTAGGGGCAGGGGGGATGAACACTGAAGCTTTCTTT. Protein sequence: CASSVGAGGMNTEAFF.

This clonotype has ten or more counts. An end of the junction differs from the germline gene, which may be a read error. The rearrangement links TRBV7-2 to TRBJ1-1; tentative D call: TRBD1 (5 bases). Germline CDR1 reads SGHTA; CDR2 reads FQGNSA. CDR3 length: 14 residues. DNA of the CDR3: TGCGCCAGCAGCCTGGGGGGAGTGAACACTGAAGCTTTCTTT. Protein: CASSLGGVNTEAFF.

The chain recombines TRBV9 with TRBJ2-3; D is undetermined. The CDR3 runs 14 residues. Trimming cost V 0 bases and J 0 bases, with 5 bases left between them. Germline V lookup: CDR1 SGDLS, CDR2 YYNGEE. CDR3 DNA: TGTGCCAGCAGCGTAGGGCCTAGCACAGATACGCAGTATTTT. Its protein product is CASSVGPSTDTQYF.